The next 10 T cell receptor beta chains were all read from a single sample in a study of cytomegalovirus exposure and HLA in healthy donors. The study ran its PCR with 60 Vbeta and 13 Jbeta primers. Assay: immunoSEQ multiplex PCR; the TCRdb copy retains only in-frame clones and omits some. The profile shows approximately 89,000 clones, 85% of them singletons. Sequences were obtained from PBMCs. The receptor source for this set is a man in his forties in good health and CMV-seropositive.

This sequence joins TRBV5-1 and TRBJ2-7; 13 bases agree with TRBD2. From germline, CDR1 is SGHRS and CDR2 YFSETQ. V lost 4 bases and J lost 4; bases outside the gene matches: 5. The CDR3 totals 15 residues. The CDR3, as DNA: TGCGCCAGCAGCGTGACGGGACTAGCGGGATACGAGCAGTACTTC. Amino acids: CASSVTGLAGYEQYF. Looking up the rest from reference TRBV5-1 and TRBJ2-7 gives the full variable domain: KAGVTQTPRYLIKTRGQQVTLSCSPISGHRSVSWYQQTPGQGLQFLFEYFSETQRNKGNFPGRFSGRQFSNSRSEMNVSTLELGDSALYLCASSVTGLAGYEQYFGPGTRLTVT.

The chain recombines TRBV10-1 with TRBJ1-4; tentatively, D is TRBD1 (6 bases). Germline lookup yields CDR1 WNHNN and CDR2 SYGVQD (reference sequence). The CDR3 extends over 15 amino acids. The V and J ends lost 3 bases and 8 bases respectively, with 16 bases between them. CDR3 protein: CASSDGRGEGEKLFF. As DNA, the CDR3 is TGCGCCAGCAGTGATGGCAGGGGAGAAGGCGAAAAACTGTTTTTT.

The rearrangement links TRBV5-4 to TRBJ1-1; TRBD1 aligns across 7 bases. The J segment lost 0 bases and the V segment lost 0 bases, leaving 5 bases of the junction unmatched. The CDR3 consists of 16 residues. Germline loops: CDR1 SGHNT, CDR2 YYREEE (reference sequence). DNA of the CDR3: TGTGCCAGCAGCTTGGGTCAGGGGGTGGTGAACACTGAAGCTTTCTTT. Translating gives CASSLGQGVVNTEAFF.

The genes are TRBV7-9 and TRBJ2-2; D might be TRBD1 (5 bases). The CDR3 contains 15 residues. Looked up from germline, CDR1 is SEHNR and CDR2 is FQNEAQ (reference sequence). V lost 4 bases and J 5 bases, leaving 14 bases between the germline ends. CDR3 sequence (DNA): TGTGCCAGCAGCTCAGACAGATTCGAGACCGGGGAGCTGTTTTTT. Its translation is CASSSDRFETGELFF.

The chain joins TRBV2 to TRBJ2-6; D is perhaps TRBD1 (6 bases). Germline-derived CDR1 and CDR2 are SNHLY and FYNNEI. The V end lost 5 bases, the J end lost 2 bases, and 10 bases lay between the germline ends. This CDR3 contains 15 residues. CDR3 in amino acids: CASSYRATGANVLTF. DNA of the CDR3: TGTGCCAGCAGTTACAGGGCAACTGGGGCCAACGTCCTGACTTTC.

This clone appeared once. The chain links TRBV15 to TRBJ2-7; 9 positions agree with TRBD1. CDR3 length: 16 amino acids. Germline assignment: CDR1 LNHNV and CDR2 YYDKDF (reference sequence). J gave up 5 bases and V 0 bases, and 8 bases lay outside the gene matches. The CDR3 loop is CATSRDPGQGSDEQYF. CDR3 in DNA: TGTGCCACCAGCAGAGACCCGGGACAGGGTTCCGACGAGCAGTACTTC.

CDR3 nucleotides: TGTGCCAGCTCACCGACTCTTCGGGACAGCTACAATGAGCAGTTCTTC. Its translation is CASSPTLRDSYNEQFF. This chain links TRBV18 with TRBJ2-1; 7 nucleotides match TRBD1. With V trimmed by 3 bases and J by 3 bases, 8 bases remained unmatched. The CDR3 spans 16 residues. Germline CDR1 KGHSH, CDR2 LQKENI.

This clone was seen a few times. The chain is built from TRBV5-5 and TRBJ2-2, with D maybe TRBD1 (6 bases). Per the germline V gene, CDR1 is SGHKS and CDR2 is YYEKEE (reference sequence). The CDR3 extends over 17 amino acids. Trimming removed 0 bases from V and 1 base from J, with 13 bases in between. This CDR3 is CASSLVPGHMNTGELFF. The CDR3 region has the DNA TGTGCCAGCAGCTTGGTACCGGGACACATGAACACCGGGGAGCTGTTTTTT. The whole variable domain, filled in from reference TRBV5-5 and TRBJ2-2, reads DAGVTQSPTHLIKTRGQQVTLRCSPISGHKSVSWYQQVLGQGPQFIFQYYEKEERGRGNFPDRFSARQFPNYSSELNVNALLLGDSALYLCASSLVPGHMNTGELFFGEGSRLTVL.

This clone has more than one count but fewer than ten. The chain uses TRBV6-6 and TRBJ2-7, with D perhaps matching TRBD1 (6 bases). Germline V gene sequence: CDR1 MNHNY, CDR2 SVGAGI (reference sequence). The CDR3 extends over 10 amino acids. With 5 bases removed from V and 7 bases from J, the gap between germline ends came to 6 bases. CDR3 in amino acids: CASSGQEQYF. CDR3 DNA sequence: TGTGCCAGCAGTGGACAGGAGCAGTACTTC.

The chain recombines TRBV28 with TRBJ1-2; TRBD1 agrees at 10 bases. The CDR3 spans 13 residues. Germline lookup yields CDR1 MDHEN and CDR2 SYDVKM. The V and J ends lost 11 bases and 4 bases, in that order; junction bases with no gene match: 7. The DNA of the CDR3 is TGTGCCGGGGGGACAGGGGTAGGCTATGGCTACACCTTC. Translated: CAGGTGVGYGYTF.